The T cell receptor beta chain described here comes from a study of identical twins. This clonotype was counted a few times. Its antigen is not known. Findings of the study overall: Donors were not followed over many years; analysis was cross-sectional.

This CDR3 comprises 14 residues. With 4 bases removed from V and 3 bases from J, the gap between germline ends came to 13 bases. TCRdb used MiXCR to reprocess the 5' RACE reads, holding one entry per CDR3 protein. The sample has 750,000 to 950,000 distinct CDR3 sequences; 9% to 15% are singletons. The sample also formed part of further work on yellow fever vaccine responses in identical twins.

The gene calls are TRBV12-3 or TRBV12-4 and TRBJ2-7; tentatively, D is TRBD1 or TRBD2 (5 bases each). Sequenced input: PBMCs. The receptor was isolated from a young woman in good health. CDR3 protein: CASSYVGDDYEQYV. CDR3 DNA: TGTGCCAGCAGTTATGTGGGGGACGACTACGAGCAGTACGTC.